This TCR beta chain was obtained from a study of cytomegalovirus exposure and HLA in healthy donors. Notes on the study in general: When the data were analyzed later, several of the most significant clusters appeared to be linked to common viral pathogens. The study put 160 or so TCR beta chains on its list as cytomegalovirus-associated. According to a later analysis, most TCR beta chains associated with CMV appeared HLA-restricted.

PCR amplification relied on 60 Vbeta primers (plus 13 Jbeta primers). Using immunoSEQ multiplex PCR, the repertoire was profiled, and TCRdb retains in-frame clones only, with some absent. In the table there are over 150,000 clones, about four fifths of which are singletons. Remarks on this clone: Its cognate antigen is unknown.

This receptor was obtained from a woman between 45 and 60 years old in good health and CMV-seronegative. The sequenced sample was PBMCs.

CDR3 nucleotides: TGCGCCAGCAGCCAAGATAAAGGGGCGCGGGAGCAGTACTTC. This gives the protein CASSQDKGAREQYF. This chain uses TRBV4-3 with TRBJ2-7; D might be TRBD1 (5 bases). The CDR3 extends over 14 amino acids. Germline V gene data show CDR1 as LGHNA and CDR2 as YSLEER. V lost 0 bases to trimming and J lost 7 bases, with 13 bases between them.